Presented here are 27 T cell receptor beta chains from one specimen sequenced in a study of metastatic and nonmetastatic thyroid tumors. With MiXCR, TCRdb called clones anew from the PCR reads. The table records some 19,000 clones, about 33% of them present only once. All patients were untreated before thyroid surgery. Input material: adjacent normal tissue. These receptors came from a female donor with papillary thyroid cancer or a benign thyroid nodule (not recorded which). Some clones in this sample may be carry-over from other donors' samples.

This clone is deemed medium-sized. The chain links TRBV15 to TRBJ1-2, with TRBD1 identical over 9 bases. This CDR3 contains 14 residues. Trimming took 1 base from V and 5 from J; bases not matched to a gene: 2. Germline assignment: CDR1 LNHNV and CDR2 YYDKDF (reference sequence). The CDR3 coding sequence is TGTGCCACCAGCAGAGGGACAGGGGATTATGGCTACACCTTC. Translation: CATSRGTGDYGYTF.

This clone was found many times. The V call is TRBV7-2, the J call TRBJ2-3; D not certain. The V end was cut by 1 base, the J end by 7 bases, with 9 bases between. The CDR3 spans 13 residues. Germline values: CDR1 SGHTA, CDR2 FQGNSA. The CDR3 DNA follows: TGTGCCAGCAGCTTAGAGTACTTTAATACGCAGTATTTT. It is translated as CASSLEYFNTQYF.

The CDR3 sequence is CASSTSTGELFF. CDR3 bases: TGTGCCAGCAGTACGAGCACCGGGGAGCTGTTTTTT. The J gene is TRBJ2-2, the V gene TRBV6-2 or TRBV6-3; D ambiguous. CDR1 and CDR2 (germline): MNHEY, SVGEGT. CDR3 length: 12 residues. The ends were cut back, 5 bases at V and 4 bases at J, with 5 bases in the middle.

This rearrangement joins TRBV27 to TRBJ2-6, with 7 bases matching TRBD1. Germline trimming cut 5 bases from V and 2 bases from J; bases unmatched to any gene: 12. Germline values: CDR1 MNHEY, CDR2 SMNVEV (reference sequence). CDR3 length equals 18 residues. CDR3 sequence (DNA): TGTGCCAGCAGTCCCTCGGGACAGTTTAAGGCTGGGGCCAACGTCCTGACTTTC. This encodes CASSPSGQFKAGANVLTF.

This clone was picked up many times. Written as DNA, the CDR3 is TGTGCCAGCAGCCCACCAAGAGGGTGGTACGAGCAGTACTTC. Its protein is CASSPPRGWYEQYF. The rearrangement joins TRBV3-1 to TRBJ2-7, with a tentative D call TRBD2 (5 bases). Germline CDR1 and CDR2: LGHDT and YNNKEL (reference sequence). The CDR3 consists of 14 residues. V lost 4 bases, J lost 4 bases, and 14 bases lay in between.

By sample share, this clone is medium-sized. The chain joins TRBV6-1 to TRBJ1-5; the D is unclear. Germline loops: CDR1 MNHNS, CDR2 SASEGT. The CDR3 length is 14 residues. The germline V and J ends were trimmed by 3 bases and 2 bases, with 8 bases remaining between them. The CDR3 spells CASSDVAGNQPQHF. The CDR3 DNA follows: TGTGCCAGCAGTGACGTCGCGGGCAATCAGCCCCAGCATTTT.

This clone occurred a few times. This chain connects TRBV6-1 to TRBJ1-3; TRBD1 is a possible D gene (5 bases). This CDR3 contains 16 residues. Trimming pared 6 bases from V and 3 bases from J, leaving 18 bases between. The germline V gene has CDR1 MNHNS and CDR2 SASEGT. The CDR3 sequence is CASSLRGAYGGNTIYF. In DNA form, the CDR3 reads TGTGCCAGCAGCTTAAGAGGGGCCTACGGTGGAAACACCATATATTTT.

This clone ranks as medium-sized. This chain links TRBV19 with TRBJ2-3; 7 nucleotides match TRBD1. The germline V gene encodes CDR1 LNHDA and CDR2 SQIVND (reference sequence). V lost 3 bases to trimming and J lost 14 bases; unmatched junction nucleotides: 11. The CDR3 is made up of 13 amino acids. The CDR3 DNA follows: TGTGCCAGTAGTATTACCGGGACAGTGGAGCGGTATTTT. It yields the protein CASSITGTVERYF. Supplemented by reference TRBV19 and TRBJ2-3, the full variable domain reads DGGITQSPKYLFRKEGQNVTLSCEQNLNHDAMYWYRQDPGQGLRLIYYSQIVNDFQKGDIAEGYSVSREKKESFPLTVTSAQKNPTAFYLCASSITGTVERYFGPGTRLTVL.

By share of the sample, this clone is medium-sized. V and J are TRBV27 and TRBJ1-1; D gene unclear. The CDR3 totals 13 residues. The V end lost 5 bases, the J end lost 1 base, and 8 bases lay between the germline ends. Germline CDR1 reads MNHEY; CDR2 reads SMNVEV (reference sequence). CDR3 coding DNA: TGTGCCAGCAGTCTTTTCAGGAACACTGAAGCTTTCTTT. It translates to CASSLFRNTEAFF.

This clone was counted ten times or more. This chain connects TRBV5-5 to TRBJ1-4, with D possibly being TRBD1 (6 bases). Per the germline V gene, CDR1 is SGHKS and CDR2 is YYEKEE (reference sequence). V was clipped by 2 bases and J by 7 bases, with 12 bases between them. The CDR3 consists of 14 residues. The CDR3 here is CASSLGGLSEKLFF. The CDR3 nucleotides read TGTGCCAGCAGCTTAGGGGGGCTGTCTGAAAAACTGTTTTTT.

This sequence joins TRBV2 and TRBJ2-6; D perhaps matches TRBD1 (5 bases). V shed 4 bases and J shed 0 bases, with 16 bases lying between them. Germline CDR1 and CDR2: SNHLY and FYNNEI. The CDR3 extends over 18 amino acids. For the CDR3, the DNA is TGTGCCAGCAGTGTCGCTCGGCGACAGTCCTCTGGGGCCAACGTCCTGACTTTC. Translation: CASSVARRQSSGANVLTF.

This clone was seen a few times. The chain combines TRBV6-1 with TRBJ1-6; maybe TRBD1 (5 bases). Germline V gives CDR1 MNHNS, CDR2 SASEGT. With 11 bases removed from V and 7 bases from J, the gap between germline ends came to 15 bases. CDR3 length: 13 amino acids. CDR3: CASSREANSPLHF. The CDR3 nucleotides are TGTGCCTCCTCCAGGGAGGCGAATTCACCCCTCCACTTT.

This clone has ten or more counts. A clone one base away is much larger, so this may be a read error. The rearrangement links TRBV19 to TRBJ2-7; D is uncertain. Germline V gene lookup returns CDR1 LNHDA and CDR2 SQIVND (reference sequence). This CDR3 spans 14 amino acids. The V end was cut by 4 bases, the J end by 6 bases, with 16 bases between. The CDR3 coding sequence is TGTGCCAGTAGTACCCCGTGGCCGTGGGTCGAGCAGTACTTC. Translated, it gives CASSTPWPWVEQYF.

The chain has TRBV19 and TRBJ1-1; D call uncertain. Germline V CDR1 and CDR2: LNHDA, SQIVND (reference sequence). The ends were cut back, 3 bases at V and 8 bases at J, with 13 bases in the middle. The length of the CDR3 is 13 residues. The CDR3 sequence: CASSIARATEAFF. The CDR3, as DNA: TGTGCCAGTAGTATCGCCCGGGCCACCGAAGCTTTCTTT.

In this sample, this clone is medium-sized (0.01 to 0.1%). CDR3 sequence: CASSGRTGGGEKLFF. For the CDR3, the DNA is TGTGCCAGCAGTGGCCGGACAGGGGGTGGTGAAAAACTGTTTTTT. The rearrangement links TRBV28 to TRBJ1-4; TRBD1 aligns across 10 bases. Germline V gives CDR1 MDHEN, CDR2 SYDVKM. V lost 5 bases, J lost 7 bases, and 7 bases stayed unmatched. This CDR3 has 15 amino acids.

This clone came up a few times. The chain carries TRBV6-1 and TRBJ1-2, with D tentatively TRBD1 (6 bases). Germline V CDR1 and CDR2: MNHNS, SASEGT. The CDR3 extends over 15 amino acids. V was clipped by 6 bases and J by 1 base, with 15 bases between them. CDR3 nucleotides: TGTGCCAGCAGCCCCCGGGACAAACGTAACTATGGCTACACCTTC. As protein: CASSPRDKRNYGYTF.

V and J are TRBV6-2 or TRBV6-3 and TRBJ1-2; D unclear. There are 12 residues in the CDR3. From germline, CDR1 is MNHEY and CDR2 SVGEGT. Trimming pared 4 bases from V and 1 base from J, leaving 4 bases between. CDR3 protein: CASSSYNYGYTF. The CDR3 DNA sequence: TGTGCCAGCAGTTCTTATAACTATGGCTACACCTTC.

V usage is TRBV11-1 and J usage is TRBJ2-7, with 9 bases fitting TRBD1. Germline V CDR1 and CDR2: SGHAT, FQDESV (reference sequence). This CDR3 has 16 residues. J gave up 2 bases and V 5 bases, and 10 bases lay outside the gene matches. The CDR3 loop reads CASSRVEGQGPYEQYV. The DNA for the CDR3 is TGTGCCAGCAGCCGAGTTGAGGGACAGGGCCCCTACGAGCAGTACGTC.

The sample holds a few counts of this clone. The chain recombines TRBV6-5 with TRBJ1-2; D gene unclear. V lost 4 bases and J lost 2, with 11 bases in between. Germline V gene sequence: CDR1 MNHEY, CDR2 SVGAGI. CDR3 size: 14 residues. The CDR3 spells CASSWEGPNYGYTF. DNA for the CDR3: TGTGCCAGCAGTTGGGAAGGCCCCAACTATGGCTACACCTTC.

This clone was observed a handful of times. The J gene is TRBJ2-2, the V gene TRBV12-3 or TRBV12-4; no clear D gene. V lost 7 bases, J lost 4 bases, and 10 bases lay in between. The CDR3 is made up of 13 amino acids. The CDR3: CASTRPGTGELFF. The CDR3 nucleotides read TGTGCCAGCACCCGCCCCGGCACCGGGGAGCTGTTTTTT.

Regarding this clone: The junction shows a germline mismatch at one end, possibly a read error. This chain uses TRBV12-3 or TRBV12-4 with TRBJ1-1; D is ambiguous. This CDR3 has 15 amino acids. The CDR3: CARSLDSRLSTVAFF. CDR3 bases: TGTGCCCGCAGTTTAGATTCGAGGTTGTCCACTGTAGCTTTCTTT.

This clone showed up many times. The chain links TRBV7-9 to TRBJ2-4; no definite D call. V was cut by 5 bases and J by 5 bases, with 16 bases left in between. The CDR3 runs to 15 residues. Germline V gene sequence: CDR1 SEHNR, CDR2 FQNEAQ (reference sequence). The CDR3 sequence is CASSNRVPPQNIQYF. The CDR3 nucleotides are TGTGCCAGCAGCAACCGGGTCCCACCCCAAAACATTCAGTACTTC.

This rearrangement joins TRBV27 to TRBJ2-5; 7 bases match TRBD2. The CDR3 extends over 16 amino acids. CDR1 is MNHEY, CDR2 SMNVEV, per germline (reference sequence). V trimming: 5 bases; J trimming: 2 bases; junction bases outside the gene matches: 11. The CDR3 here is CASSSGLGRGQETQYF. DNA of the CDR3: TGTGCCAGCAGTAGCGGACTAGGTCGGGGGCAAGAGACCCAGTACTTC.

The V call is TRBV28, the J call TRBJ2-5, with TRBD1 matching 11 bases. The trim removed 1 base at V and 7 bases at J, leaving 2 bases unmatched. The CDR3 is 14 residues long. The germline V gene has CDR1 MDHEN and CDR2 SYDVKM. The CDR3 protein is CASSLSGQGVTQYF. In nucleotides, the CDR3 is TGTGCCAGCAGTTTATCGGGACAGGGGGTGACCCAGTACTTC.

V gene TRBV5-5 combines with J gene TRBJ2-1, with D uncertain. V was clipped by 4 bases and J by 8 bases, with 13 bases between them. The CDR3 length is 13 residues. Germline V gene data show CDR1 as SGHKS and CDR2 as YYEKEE (reference sequence). Here the CDR3 DNA reads TGTGCCAGCAGCCCGACTCTGTGGGATGAGCAGTTCTTC. This sequence encodes CASSPTLWDEQFF.

About this clone: Sequence at one end of the junction differs from germline and may be a read error. The gene calls are TRBV11-2 and TRBJ2-2; TRBD1 is a possible D gene (6 bases). Germline-derived CDR1 and CDR2 are SGHAT and FQNNGV. The CDR3 runs 17 residues. The CDR3 coding sequence is TGTGCCAGCAGTTCCTCCCCGCAGGGGACGAACGCCGGGGAGCTGTTTTTT. Its protein product is CASSSSPQGTNAGELFF.

This clone was counted a few times. The rearrangement links TRBV25-1 to TRBJ2-1; a possible D gene is TRBD2 (6 bases). V lost 4 bases, J lost 0 bases, and 10 bases lay in between. Germline V lookup: CDR1 MGHDK, CDR2 SYGVNS. The CDR3 runs 15 residues. CDR3 DNA: TGTGCCAGCAGTGGGACTATCAGCTCCTACAATGAGCAGTTCTTC. Protein: CASSGTISSYNEQFF.